The clone carrying this TCR beta chain was counted ten times or more. TCRdb fed the 5' RACE reads into MiXCR, producing one record per CDR3 protein. The sample contains some 67,000 distinct CDR3 sequences, about 16% of which appear only once. The CDR3 sequence is 13 residues long. The V gene lost 2 bases and the J gene lost 2 bases, with 1 base spanning the gap. The germline V gene encodes CDR1 MGHDK and CDR2 SYGVNS. This sample stems from a study of HIV-infected patients and healthy controls. This chain connects TRBV25-1 to TRBJ2-6; D is uncertain. Source material: CD4+ T cells from blood. The receptor was isolated from a human donor in good health. DNA of the CDR3: TGTGCCAGCAGTGAAGCTGGGGCCAACGTCCTGACTTTC. Amino acids: CASSEAGANVLTF.